This T cell receptor (beta chain) was sequenced during a study of T cell responses to AZD1222 COVID-19 vaccine. General observations from the study: White British people made up most donors, females outnumbered males, and clonal diversity was possibly underestimated.

Points on this clone: Its antigen is undetermined.

This table comes from immunoSEQ multiplex PCR, and its TCRdb copy is limited to in-frame clones, with some not included. Of over 120,000 clones listed, 92% are singletons. The material was peripheral blood, obtained on day 0 of AZD1222 vaccination. This TCR came from an adult in good health.

CDR3 sequence reads: CASSPGGSRGLVGGYTF. Written as DNA, the CDR3 is TGTGCCAGCAGCCCCGGAGGGTCCAGGGGGCTGGTGGGTGGCTACACCTTC. This chain connects TRBV7-2 to TRBJ1-2; 8 nucleotides agree with TRBD1. Germline V gene sequence: CDR1 SGHTA, CDR2 FQGNSA. The CDR3 length is 17 residues. V trimming: 5 bases; J trimming: 7 bases; junction bases outside the gene matches: 18.